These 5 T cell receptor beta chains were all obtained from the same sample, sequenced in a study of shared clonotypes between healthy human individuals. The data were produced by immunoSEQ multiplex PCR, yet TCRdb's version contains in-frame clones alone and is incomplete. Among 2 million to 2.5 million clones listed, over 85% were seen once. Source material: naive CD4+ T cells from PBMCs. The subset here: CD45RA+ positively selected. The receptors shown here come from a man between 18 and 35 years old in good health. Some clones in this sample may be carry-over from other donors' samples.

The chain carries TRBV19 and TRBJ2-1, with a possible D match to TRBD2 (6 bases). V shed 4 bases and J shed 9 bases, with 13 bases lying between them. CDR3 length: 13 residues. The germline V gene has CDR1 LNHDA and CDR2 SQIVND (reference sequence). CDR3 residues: CASSTPRRVEQFF. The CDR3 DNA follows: TGTGCCAGTAGTACCCCCCGGAGGGTTGAGCAGTTCTTC.

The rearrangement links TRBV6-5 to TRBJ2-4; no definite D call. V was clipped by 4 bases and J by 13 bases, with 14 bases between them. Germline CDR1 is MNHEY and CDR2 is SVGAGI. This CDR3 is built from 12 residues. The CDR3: CASSSINGKQYF. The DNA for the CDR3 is TGTGCCAGCAGTTCCATCAATGGGAAACAGTACTTC.

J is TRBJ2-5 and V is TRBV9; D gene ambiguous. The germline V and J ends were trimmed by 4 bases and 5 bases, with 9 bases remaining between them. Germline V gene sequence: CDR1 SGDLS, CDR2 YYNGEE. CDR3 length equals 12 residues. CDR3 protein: CASSPIGETQYF. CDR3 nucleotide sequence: TGTGCCAGCAGCCCTATAGGGGAGACCCAGTACTTC.

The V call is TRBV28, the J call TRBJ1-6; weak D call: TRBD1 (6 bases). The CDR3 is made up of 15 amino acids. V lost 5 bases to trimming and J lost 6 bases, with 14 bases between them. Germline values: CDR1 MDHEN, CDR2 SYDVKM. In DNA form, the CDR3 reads TGTGCCAGCAGTCCCCCGGACAGATTTAATTCACCCCTCCACTTT. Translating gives CASSPPDRFNSPLHF.

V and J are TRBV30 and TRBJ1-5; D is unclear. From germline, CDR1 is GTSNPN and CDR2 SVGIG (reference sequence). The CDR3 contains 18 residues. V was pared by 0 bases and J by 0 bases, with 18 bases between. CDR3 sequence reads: CAWSVRDKLRYSNQPQHF. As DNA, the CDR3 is TGTGCCTGGAGTGTACGCGACAAGCTACGGTATAGCAATCAGCCCCAGCATTTT.